Listed below are T cell receptor beta chains from one sample, sequenced in a study of graft-versus-host responses after intestinal transplantation. Only in-frame clones appear in the TCRdb table, and some are missing; sequencing was by immunoSEQ multiplex PCR. In the table there are approximately 60,000 clones, under 90% of which are singletons. Sample: ileum tissue, taken 350 to 400 days after transplant. The receptors shown here come from a human patient who received an intestinal transplant, so some T cells may come from the graft donor. The CDR3 runs from the conserved cysteine through the conserved F or W. D genes are given only for firm matches. Clone size, where shown, is once, few, many, or a class for clones that have expanded.

-	TRBV5-1	TRBJ2-7	-	TGCGCCAGCAGCTTGGGACCCAGGGGGGGCAGCGACGAGCAGTACTTC	CASSLGPRGGSDEQYF
-	TRBV11-3	TRBJ2-5	-	TGTGCCAGCAGCTTAGGGAGGCGGCAAGAGACCCAGTACTTC	CASSLGRRQETQYF
-	TRBV4-1	TRBJ2-7	-	TGCGCCAGCAGCGCTCTAACACAGGGTAGTAGAGGCTACGAGCAGTACTTC	CASSALTQGSRGYEQYF
-	TRBV6-5	TRBJ2-2	TRBD2	TGTGCCAGCAGTGAAGAGGCGGGGGCCGGGGAGCTGTTTTTT	CASSEEAGAGELFF
-	TRBV7-6	TRBJ2-7	TRBD1	TGTGCCAGCAGGTATACAGGGGGAAGTAGCTACGAGCAGTACTTC	CASRYTGGSSYEQYF
-	TRBV6-1	TRBJ1-2	-	TGTGCCAGCAGTGCATTCGGAAGGGGCCCAAGCTATGGCTACACCTTC	CASSAFGRGPSYGYTF
once	TRBV5-1	TRBJ2-6	-	TGCGCCAGCAGCTTGGCTCACTCTGGGGCCAACGTCCTGACTTTC	CASSLAHSGANVLTF
-	TRBV9	TRBJ1-1	TRBD1	TGTGCCAGCAGCGTAGGGGTGGGACAGGGGGCGCGTACTGAAGCTTTCTTT	CASSVGVGQGARTEAFF
-	TRBV10-3	TRBJ1-1	TRBD1	TGTGCCATCAGTGACCCTGAGGGCGGGACAGGGGGAACTGAAGCTTTCTTT	CAISDPEGGTGGTEAFF
-	TRBV4-1	TRBJ2-5	-	TGCGCCAGCAGCCAAGCGGAGGGCCAAGAGACCCAGTACTTC	CASSQAEGQETQYF
-	TRBV7-9	TRBJ2-1	-	TGTGCCAGCACCCTAAGGGATGAGCAGTTCTTC	CASTLRDEQFF
-	TRBV5-1	TRBJ1-1	-	TGCGCCAGCAGCGTCCTGGCGGGGAACACTGAAGCTTTCTTT	CASSVLAGNTEAFF
-	TRBV10-3	TRBJ1-2	-	TGTGCCATCAGTAGGAGGGAGAGCACCGAGCCCTACACCTTC	CAISRRESTEPYTF
-	TRBV10-3	TRBJ2-1	-	TGTGCCATCGGGAGCGATCCATACAATGAGCAGTTCTTC	CAIGSDPYNEQFF
-	TRBV6-5	TRBJ2-7	-	TGTGCCAGCCCGGGATGCCCCTACGAGCAGTACTTC	CASPGCPYEQYF
-	TRBV4-1	TRBJ1-2	-	TGCGCCAGCGCAGAACAGCTAAACTATGGCTACACCTTC	CASAEQLNYGYTF
-	TRBV5-1	TRBJ2-1	-	TGCGCCAGCAGTTCAAGAAGTAACAATGAGCAGTTCTTC	CASSSRSNNEQFF
once	TRBV18	TRBJ2-5	-	TGTGCCAGCTCACCTCAAGAGACCCAGTACTTC	CASSPQETQYF
-	TRBV6-1	TRBJ2-1	-	TGTGCCAGCAGTGAAATCCGAAGCTCCTACAATGAGCAGTTCTTC	CASSEIRSSYNEQFF
-	TRBV2	TRBJ2-1	TRBD1	TGTGCCAGCAGTGATGACAGGGGGCTGGAGCAGTTCTTC	CASSDDRGLEQFF
-	TRBV2	TRBJ1-4	TRBD1	TGTGCCAGCAGTGGACCGGGACAGCCAAATGAAAAACTGTTTTTT	CASSGPGQPNEKLFF
-	TRBV21-1	TRBJ2-1	-	TGTGCCAGCAGCAAAGTTCTAACTAGCAATGAGCAGTTCTTC	CASSKVLTSNEQFF
-	TRBV7-6	TRBJ2-1	-	TGTGCCAGCAGCACTCGACGGGTTAGCTCCTACAATGAGCAGTTCTTC	CASSTRRVSSYNEQFF
-	TRBV5-1	TRBJ2-1	-	TGCGCCAGCAGCCTAGCCGGTGAGCAGTTCTTC	CASSLAGEQFF
few	TRBV10-3	TRBJ2-7	TRBD2	TGTGCCATCAGTGATGCGGGGGGCTCCTACGAGCAGTACTTC	CAISDAGGSYEQYF
-	TRBV6-5	TRBJ2-7	TRBD1	TGTGCCAGCAGTCAAAGGGACAGTAACTACGAGCAGTACTTC	CASSQRDSNYEQYF
-	TRBV4-2	TRBJ2-7	-	TGTGCCAGCAGCCAAGATGGCTCCTACGAGCAGTACTTC	CASSQDGSYEQYF
-	TRBV4-1	TRBJ2-5	-	TGCGCCAGCAGCCTCCGGGACCCCGGGCTAGAGACCCAGTACTTC	CASSLRDPGLETQYF
-	TRBV27	TRBJ2-7	-	TGTGCCAGCAGTCCCCCGAGCTACGAGCAGTACTTC	CASSPPSYEQYF
-	TRBV7-2	TRBJ2-1	TRBD2	TGTGCCAGCAGTTTCACTAGCGGGGGGTATAATGAGCAGTTCTTC	CASSFTSGGYNEQFF
-	TRBV2	TRBJ2-7	-	TGTGCCAGCAGTGAGGAGACTATTCGACTCGAGCAGTACTTC	CASSEETIRLEQYF
-	TRBV2	TRBJ2-2	TRBD1	TGTGCCAGCAGAGAGACAGGGGCGAACACCGGGGAGCTGTTTTTT	CASRETGANTGELFF
-	TRBV7-3	TRBJ2-1	TRBD1	TGTGCCAGCAGCTTAGTTTTGGGACAGTACAATGAGCAGTTCTTC	CASSLVLGQYNEQFF
-	TRBV4-1	TRBJ1-1	-	TGCGCCAGCAGCCAACCGGGCGGCCCGAACACTGAAGCTTTCTTT	CASSQPGGPNTEAFF
-	TRBV10-1	TRBJ2-1	-	TGCGCCAGCAGTGAATTGGGGGGGCGATGGTTCTTC	CASSELGGRWFF
few	TRBV7-3	TRBJ2-3	TRBD2	TGTGCCAGCAGCTTAAATCGGCCCAGCGGGAGGGTCACAGATACGCAGTATTTT	CASSLNRPSGRVTDTQYF
-	TRBV29-1	TRBJ2-7	TRBD2	TGCAGCGTTGAACACCCTACTAGCGGGAGGGCCTACGAGCAGTACTTC	CSVEHPTSGRAYEQYF
few	TRBV15	TRBJ2-5	TRBD2	TGTGCCACCAGCGGGACTAGCGGCGGAGAGACCCAGTACTTC	CATSGTSGGETQYF
-	TRBV4-1	TRBJ2-2	-	TGCGCCAGCAGTTTCGGACAGTTTCAGAACACCGGGGAGCTGTTTTTT	CASSFGQFQNTGELFF
-	TRBV9	TRBJ2-3	-	TGTGCCAGCAGCGTAGAGGGGGGACTTGTGGAACTACGCAGCACAGATACGCAGTATTTT	CASSVEGGLVELRSTDTQYF
-	TRBV28	TRBJ2-7	-	TGTGCCAGCAGTTTTTCCTTTAACGAGCAGTACTTC	CASSFSFNEQYF
-	TRBV28	TRBJ2-1	-	TGTGCCAGCAGTTTAACAAGGAACTACAATGAGCAGTTCTTC	CASSLTRNYNEQFF
-	TRBV18	TRBJ2-5	TRBD1	TGTGCCAGCTCACCGGGACAGGGGTTAGAGACCCAGTACTTC	CASSPGQGLETQYF
-	TRBV6-6	TRBJ2-7	TRBD2	TGTGCCAGCAGTTACGCTAGCGGGTCGGGAGAGCAGTACTTC	CASSYASGSGEQYF
few	TRBV4-1	TRBJ1-4	-	TGCGCCAGCAGCCACGGAAGGGGGGTCGGTGAAAAACTGTTTTTT	CASSHGRGVGEKLFF
few	TRBV6-5	TRBJ1-2	-	TGTGCCAGCAGCCCAGGAGGTTCAAGGAACTATGGCTACACCTTC	CASSPGGSRNYGYTF
-	TRBV21-1	TRBJ1-1	-	TGTGCCAGCAGCAAAGGTCCCCACGATATAATGATGAACACTGAAGCTTTCTTT	CASSKGPHDIMMNTEAFF
-	TRBV25-1	TRBJ1-2	-	TGTGCCAGCAGTAGCGGGTGGGGCTACACCTTC	CASSSGWGYTF
once	TRBV5-1	TRBJ2-7	TRBD1	TGCGCCAGCAGCTTCCCCTCACAGACAGGGAAGGCCTACGAGCAGTACTTC	CASSFPSQTGKAYEQYF
few	TRBV28	TRBJ2-7	-	TGTGCCAGCAGCCCAGAGGGAAGTAAGGACTACGAGCAGTACTTC	CASSPEGSKDYEQYF